The next 3 T cell receptor beta chains were all read from a single sample in a study of T cell repertoires in cytomegalovirus infection. These receptors' antigens are unknown. TCRdb reprocessed the reads with MiXCR, giving one entry per CDR3 protein. Of hundreds of thousands of distinct CDR3 sequences in the sample, approximately 32% are singletons; the top ten hold 20%. Sequenced here: cultured PBMCs, sampled from culture after CMV antigen stimulation. All receptors derive from a human donor in good health (CMV status not recorded). Some clones in this sample may be carry-over from other donors' samples.

The chain joins TRBV7-8 to TRBJ2-5, with 8 bases identical to TRBD1. V dropped 6 bases and J dropped 5; count of bases not matched to a gene: 11. The CDR3 sequence is 15 residues long. CDR1 and CDR2 from the germline V gene are SGHVS and FQNEAQ. CDR3 DNA sequence: TGTGCCAGCAGGCCACTCCAGGGGGCCGGGGAGACCCAGTACTTC. Residues: CASRPLQGAGETQYF.

The chain uses TRBV5-4 and TRBJ1-6; unclear D gene. V lost 4 bases, J lost 11 bases, and 16 bases lay in between. In germline, CDR1 is SGHNT, CDR2 YYREEE (reference sequence). The CDR3 extends over 14 amino acids. CDR3 sequence: CASSLGPPNPPLHF. CDR3 sequence (DNA): TGTGCCAGCAGCCTCGGACCGCCAAACCCACCCCTCCACTTT.

This clonotype was recorded many times. J is TRBJ2-3 and V is TRBV7-6; 9 nucleotides match TRBD1. This CDR3 is 18 amino acids long. Trimming at V came to 4 bases and at J to 0 bases, leaving 11 bases not matched to a gene. In germline, CDR1 is SGHVS, CDR2 FNYEAQ. The CDR3 DNA reads TGTGCCAGCAGCTCCCCCCGGGACAGGGCAACTAGCACAGATACGCAGTATTTT. Amino acids: CASSSPRDRATSTDTQYF.